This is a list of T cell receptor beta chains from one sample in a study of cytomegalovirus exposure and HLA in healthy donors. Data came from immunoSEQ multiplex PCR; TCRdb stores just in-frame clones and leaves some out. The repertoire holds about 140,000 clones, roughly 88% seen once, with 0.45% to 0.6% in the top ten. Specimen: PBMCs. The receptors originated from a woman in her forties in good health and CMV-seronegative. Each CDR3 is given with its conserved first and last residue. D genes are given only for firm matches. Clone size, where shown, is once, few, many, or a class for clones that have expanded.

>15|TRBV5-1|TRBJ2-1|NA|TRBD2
CASSSLTGGYNEQFF
TGCGCCAGCAGCTCCCTAACGGGGGGCTACAATGAGCAGTTCTTC
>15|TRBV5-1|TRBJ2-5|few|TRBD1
CASSRGRQGVETQYF
TGCGCCAGCAGCAGGGGGAGACAGGGGGTGGAGACCCAGTACTTC
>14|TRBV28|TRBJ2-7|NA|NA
CASSSPDSAYEQYF
TGTGCCAGCAGTTCCCCCGACAGCGCCTACGAGCAGTACTTC
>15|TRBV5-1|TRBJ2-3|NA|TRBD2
CASSLGTSGIDTQYF
TGCGCCAGCAGCTTGGGGACTAGCGGAATAGATACGCAGTATTTT
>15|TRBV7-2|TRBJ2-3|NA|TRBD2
CASSLIAGATDTQYF
TGTGCCAGCAGCTTAATAGCGGGAGCTACAGATACGCAGTATTTT
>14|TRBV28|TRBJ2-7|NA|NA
CASSFADSSYEQYF
TGTGCCAGCAGTTTCGCGGACAGCTCCTACGAGCAGTACTTC
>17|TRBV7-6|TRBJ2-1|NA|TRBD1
CASSLGQGANSYNEQFF
TGTGCCAGCAGCTTAGGACAGGGGGCCAACTCCTACAATGAGCAGTTCTTC
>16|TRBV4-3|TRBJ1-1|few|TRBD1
CASSMTGVEGGPEAFF
TGCGCCAGCAGCATGACAGGGGTAGAGGGGGGACCTGAAGCTTTCTTT
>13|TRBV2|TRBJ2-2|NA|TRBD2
CASSGQNTGELFF
TGTGCCAGTAGCGGGCAGAACACCGGGGAGCTGTTTTTT
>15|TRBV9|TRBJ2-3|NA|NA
CASSPPGSAGDTQYF
TGTGCCAGCAGCCCCCCGGGAAGTGCTGGGGATACGCAGTATTTT
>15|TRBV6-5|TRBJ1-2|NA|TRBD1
CASSSGTGVGYGYTF
TGTGCCAGCAGTTCTGGGACAGGGGTAGGCTATGGCTACACCTTC
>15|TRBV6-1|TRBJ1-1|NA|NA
CASAGVLGRNTEAFF
TGTGCCAGCGCGGGGGTCCTTGGAAGGAACACTGAAGCTTTCTTT
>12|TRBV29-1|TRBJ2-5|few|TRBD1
CSVGQGGETQYF
TGCAGCGTTGGACAGGGCGGGGAGACCCAGTACTTC
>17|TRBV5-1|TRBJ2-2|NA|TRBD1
CASSLDLAGQGSGEPFF
TGCGCCAGCAGCTTGGACTTGGCGGGACAGGGTTCCGGGGAGCCGTTTTTT
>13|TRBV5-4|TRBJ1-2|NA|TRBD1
CASSFDRGRGYTF
TGTGCCAGCAGCTTCGACAGGGGGCGGGGCTACACCTTC
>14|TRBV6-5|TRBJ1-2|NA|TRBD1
CASRTTQGAWGYTF
TGTGCCAGCAGAACAACCCAGGGGGCCTGGGGCTACACCTTC
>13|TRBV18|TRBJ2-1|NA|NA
CASSPMRDNEQFF
TGTGCCAGCTCACCAATGCGGGACAATGAGCAGTTCTTC
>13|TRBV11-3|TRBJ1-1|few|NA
CASSSQVNTEAFF
TGTGCCAGCAGCTCACAGGTGAACACTGAAGCTTTCTTT
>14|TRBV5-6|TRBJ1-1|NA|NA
CASSGGGVNTEAFF
TGTGCCAGCAGCGGAGGGGGGGTGAACACTGAAGCTTTCTTT
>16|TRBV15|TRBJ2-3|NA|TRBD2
CATSGGLSGRADTQYF
TGTGCCACCAGCGGAGGTCTCAGCGGGAGGGCAGATACGCAGTATTTT
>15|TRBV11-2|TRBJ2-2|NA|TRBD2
CASSPRTSDEGELFF
TGTGCCAGCAGCCCACGGACTAGCGATGAGGGGGAGCTGTTTTTT
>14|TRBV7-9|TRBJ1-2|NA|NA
CASSLESSGGGYTF
TGTGCCAGCAGCTTAGAGAGTTCGGGAGGTGGCTACACCTTC
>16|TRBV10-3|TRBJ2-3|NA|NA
CAIRASGREVTDTQYF
TGTGCCATCAGGGCAAGCGGGCGCGAGGTCACAGATACGCAGTATTTT
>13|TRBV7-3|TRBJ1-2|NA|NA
CASSSGENYGYTF
TGTGCCAGCAGCTCAGGGGAGAACTATGGCTACACCTTC
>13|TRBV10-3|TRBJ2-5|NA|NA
CATRLGAQETQYF
TGTGCCACCAGACTAGGCGCCCAAGAGACCCAGTACTTC
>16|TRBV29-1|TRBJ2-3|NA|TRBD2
CSVGGTSRGGTDTQYF
TGCAGCGTTGGAGGGACTAGCCGGGGAGGCACAGATACGCAGTATTTT
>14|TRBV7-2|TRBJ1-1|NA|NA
CASSRAQGITEAFF
TGTGCCAGCAGTCGGGCCCAGGGGATCACTGAAGCTTTCTTT
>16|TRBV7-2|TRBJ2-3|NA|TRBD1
CASSPFRTGDPDTQYF
TGTGCCAGCAGCCCTTTCCGGACAGGGGACCCAGATACGCAGTATTTT
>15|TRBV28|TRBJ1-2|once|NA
CASSLLDLANYGYTF
TGTGCCAGCAGCCTACTGGACTTAGCTAACTATGGCTACACCTTC
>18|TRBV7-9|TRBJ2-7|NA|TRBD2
CASSLAGTSGSSGYEQYF
TGTGCCAGCAGCTTAGCCGGGACTAGCGGGAGTAGTGGCTACGAGCAGTACTTC
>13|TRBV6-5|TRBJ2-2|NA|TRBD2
CASMGGGTGELFF
TGTGCCAGCATGGGGGGGGGCACCGGGGAGCTGTTTTTT
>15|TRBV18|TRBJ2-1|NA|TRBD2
CASSPPGLAGDEQFF
TGTGCCAGCTCACCACCGGGACTAGCGGGGGATGAGCAGTTCTTC
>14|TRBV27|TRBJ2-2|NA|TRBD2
CASRQAGVPGELFF
TGTGCCAGCAGACAGGCGGGAGTGCCCGGGGAGCTGTTTTTT
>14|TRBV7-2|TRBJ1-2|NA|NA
CASSLFQGLRGYTF
TGTGCCAGCAGCTTATTCCAGGGGCTAAGGGGCTACACCTTC
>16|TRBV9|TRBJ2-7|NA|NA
CASSAGTPLGNYEQYF
TGTGCCAGCAGCGCCGGGACACCCCTTGGGAACTACGAGCAGTACTTC
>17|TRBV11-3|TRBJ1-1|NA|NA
CASSLEIRRDFNTEAFF
TGTGCCAGCAGCCTAGAGATCCGTCGAGATTTTAACACTGAAGCTTTCTTT
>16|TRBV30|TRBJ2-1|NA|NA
CAWSPRTTTHMDEQFF
TGTGCCTGGAGTCCCAGGACTACCACCCATATGGATGAGCAGTTCTTC
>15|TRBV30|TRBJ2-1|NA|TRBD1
CAWSGVGQGFIEQFF
TGTGCCTGGAGTGGTGTCGGACAGGGTTTCATTGAGCAGTTCTTC
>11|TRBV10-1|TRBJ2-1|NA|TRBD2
CASSLSGEQFF
TGCGCCAGCAGTCTTAGCGGGGAGCAGTTCTTC
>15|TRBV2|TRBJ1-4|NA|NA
CAASQPQSTNEELFF
TGTGCCGCCTCCCAACCCCAGTCAACTAATGAAGAACTGTTTTTT
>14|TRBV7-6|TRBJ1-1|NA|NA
CASSLAQGSPEAFF
TGTGCCAGCAGCTTAGCACAGGGATCCCCTGAAGCTTTCTTT
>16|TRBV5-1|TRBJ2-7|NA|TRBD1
CASSLAGGQGYPGQYF
TGCGCCAGCAGCTTGGCAGGGGGACAGGGATATCCAGGGCAGTACTTC
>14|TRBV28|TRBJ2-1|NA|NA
CASSLSQGRNEQFF
TGTGCCAGCAGTTTGTCCCAGGGTCGGAATGAGCAGTTCTTC
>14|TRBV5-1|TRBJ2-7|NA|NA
CASSPGPQGYEQYF
TGCGCCAGCAGCCCGGGCCCACAGGGCTACGAGCAGTACTTC
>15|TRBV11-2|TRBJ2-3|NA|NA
CASSLVTGVTDTQYF
TGTGCCAGCAGCTTAGTTACGGGAGTGACAGATACGCAGTATTTT
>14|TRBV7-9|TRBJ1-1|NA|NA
CSSSHHYGHTEAFF
TGTTCCAGCAGCCACCATTACGGTCACACTGAAGCTTTCTTT
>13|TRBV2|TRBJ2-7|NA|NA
CASSEETGGEQYF
TGTGCCAGCAGTGAAGAAACCGGGGGCGAGCAGTACTTC
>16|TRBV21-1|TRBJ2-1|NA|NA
CASRMGTSAAASEQFF
TGTGCCAGCAGGATGGGGACTAGCGCCGCCGCCAGTGAGCAGTTCTTC